Following are 19 T cell receptor beta chains from one sample sequenced in a study of beta chain features in type 1 diabetes. Overall study findings and caveats: Type 1 diabetes patients had moderately but significantly shorter TCRB CDR3s in all four CD4+ subsets.

The entirety of the isolated RNA underwent reverse transcription, so expressed TCRB transcripts were sequenced. Produced via immunoSEQ multiplex PCR; TCRdb's table is partial and in-frame only. This sample has 680,000 or so clones, with roughly 13% found just once. For these TCRs, the target antigens are not known. The sequencing sample was made of naive CD4+ T cells from blood. Every receptor here comes from a young man with type 1 diabetes.

The chain recombines TRBV7-6 with TRBJ1-6, with 7 bases identical to TRBD1. CDR3 size: 16 residues. The V gene's germline CDR1 is SGHVS and CDR2 FNYEAQ. Germline trimming cut 3 bases from V and 0 bases from J; bases unmatched to any gene: 2. The CDR3: CASSLRDSSYNSPLHF. The CDR3 nucleotides read TGTGCCAGCAGCTTGCGGGACAGCTCCTATAATTCACCCCTCCACTTT.

This chain joins TRBV6-1 and TRBJ2-1; TRBD1 might be the D (6 bases). Germline CDR1 reads MNHNS; CDR2 reads SASEGT. Deletions cut 10 bases from V and 9 bases from J, with 25 bases between. The CDR3 length is 15 residues. The CDR3 reads CAIRGRSQGIGEQFF. Here the CDR3 DNA reads TGTGCCATCCGAGGGAGATCACAGGGAATTGGTGAGCAGTTCTTC.

A few counts support this clone. This chain uses TRBV27 with TRBJ2-6; D is possibly TRBD1 (5 bases). The V gene's germline CDR1 is MNHEY and CDR2 SMNVEV (reference sequence). V was cut by 6 bases and J by 2 bases, with 11 bases left in between. The CDR3 is 15 residues long. The CDR3, as DNA: TGTGCCAGCAGAGTCCAGGGCCCTGGGGCCAACGTCCTGACTTTC. Translated: CASRVQGPGANVLTF.

The chain carries TRBV5-1 and TRBJ2-3; the match to TRBD1 covers 9 bases. J was trimmed by 3 bases and V by 4 bases; bases with no gene match: 6. The CDR3 sequence is 15 residues long. Germline-derived CDR1 and CDR2 are SGHRS and YFSETQ. As DNA, the CDR3 is TGCGCCAGCAGCCCGATTGGACAGGGGACAGATACGCAGTATTTT. Translating gives CASSPIGQGTDTQYF.

This clone was detected only a few times. At one of its ends the junction is not consistent with the germline gene, which may arise from a read error. The CDR3: CASSPGQGADEQYF. Here the CDR3 DNA reads TGTGCCAGCAGCCCCGGACAGGGGGCAGACGAGCAGTACTTC. J is TRBJ2-7 and V is TRBV4-1, with 11 bases fitting TRBD1. The CDR3 contains 14 residues. Per germline, CDR1 MGHRA and CDR2 YSYEKL.

This clone was detected only a few times. The V gene is TRBV7-9, the J gene TRBJ2-5; D call uncertain. Germline V gives CDR1 SEHNR, CDR2 FQNEAQ (reference sequence). Between the trimmed V and J ends, which lost 5 bases and 5 bases, there was a span of 18 bases. The length of the CDR3 is 15 residues. The CDR3 nucleotides read TGTGCCAGCAGCCGAAGCGTCGGATCGGGCGAGACCCAGTACTTC. Its translation: CASSRSVGSGETQYF.

The table lists this clone with a few counts. The genes are TRBV4-1 and TRBJ2-5; D is possibly TRBD2 (6 bases). The CDR3 is 15 amino acids. CDR1 MGHRA and CDR2 YSYEKL come from the germline V gene. V gave up 1 base and J gave up 3 bases, with 12 bases separating them. The CDR3 loop is CASSQAWGEEETQYF. Written as DNA, the CDR3 is TGCGCCAGCAGCCAAGCTTGGGGGGAAGAAGAGACCCAGTACTTC.

The J gene is TRBJ2-1, the V gene TRBV29-1, with 9 bases matching TRBD1. This CDR3 region has 13 residues. Looked up from germline, CDR1 is SQVTM and CDR2 is ANQGSEA. Trimming took 3 bases from V and 7 from J; bases not matched to a gene: 4. The CDR3 DNA is TGCAGCGTTGACCGGACAGGGGAGAATGAGCAGTTCTTC. This codes for CSVDRTGENEQFF.

The chain is built from TRBV27 and TRBJ2-2, with D possibly being TRBD1 or TRBD2 (5 bases each). Germline CDR1 reads MNHEY; CDR2 reads SMNVEV (reference sequence). Trimming took off 4 bases at V and 1 base at J, with 16 bases between the two ends. This CDR3 is 17 amino acids long. Here the CDR3 DNA reads TGTGCCAGCAGTTCCCTGGCAGGGAGAAAGAACACCGGGGAGCTGTTTTTT. This gives the protein CASSSLAGRKNTGELFF.

This clone was seen only a few times. This chain connects TRBV5-1 to TRBJ2-2; tentative D call: TRBD2 (6 bases). The CDR3 spans 18 residues. Trimming pared 2 bases from V and 0 bases from J, leaving 17 bases between. The germline V gene encodes CDR1 SGHRS and CDR2 YFSETQ. The CDR3 nucleotides are TGCGCCAGCAGCTTATTAGGCGGGACGGCTACGAACACCGGGGAGCTGTTTTTT. Its protein is CASSLLGGTATNTGELFF.

Regarding this clone: The conserved final phenylalanine or tryptophan is absent from the CDR3, which likely points to a read error. It is unclear where the CDR3 begins or ends on the DNA, so no DNA is shown, and the CDR3 is as TCRdb lists it. The chain links TRBV6-5 to TRBJ1-4. Germline V gene lookup returns CDR1 MNHEY and CDR2 SVGAGI. Both ends counted, the CDR3 spans 9 residues. This CDR3 is CASNISSRG.

The sample holds a few counts of this clone. CDR3 residues: CASSAFGEQYF. The CDR3 nucleotides are TGTGCCAGCAGCGCCTTTGGAGAGCAGTACTTC. The chain employs TRBV5-6 and TRBJ2-7; no clear D. The CDR3 sequence is 11 residues long. Between the trimmed V and J ends, which lost 4 bases and 7 bases, there was a span of 9 bases. Germline loops: CDR1 SGHDT, CDR2 YYEEEE.

The V gene is TRBV10-3, the J gene TRBJ2-7; D tentatively reads TRBD1 or TRBD2 (6 bases each). Looked up from germline, CDR1 is ENHRY and CDR2 is SYGVKD. V lost 4 bases to trimming and J lost 3 bases, with 13 bases between them. The CDR3 has 14 residues. The CDR3 DNA reads as TGTGCCATCAGTGTTTCGGGGGCCAACTACGAGCAGTACTTC. This encodes CAISVSGANYEQYF.

This clone was seen a few times. The V gene is TRBV6-5, the J gene TRBJ2-3; no firm D call. The germline V gene encodes CDR1 MNHEY and CDR2 SVGAGI. The CDR3 sequence is 12 residues long. Deletions cut 7 bases from V and 2 bases from J, with 7 bases between. The CDR3 DNA sequence: TGTGCCAGCACGGCCGACACAGATACGCAGTATTTT. Protein: CASTADTDTQYF.

This chain connects TRBV28 to TRBJ1-3; D possibly corresponds to TRBD1 (6 bases). Deletions cut 4 bases from V and 7 bases from J, with 17 bases between. Germline V gene data show CDR1 as MDHEN and CDR2 as SYDVKM. The CDR3 is 15 residues long. CDR3 residues: CASSWGGGAWNTIYF. For the CDR3, the DNA is TGTGCCAGCAGTTGGGGTGGGGGCGCATGGAACACCATATATTTT.

The rearrangement uses TRBV28 and TRBJ2-1, with D possibly TRBD1 on 6 matching bases. Germline-derived CDR1 and CDR2 are MDHEN and SYDVKM. The V gene lost 2 bases and the J gene lost 9 bases, with 17 bases spanning the gap. This CDR3 contains 15 residues. The CDR3 nucleotides are TGTGCCAGCAGTTTAGTTGGGGGCTACAACGGTGAGCAGTTCTTC. Protein product: CASSLVGGYNGEQFF. The full variable domain, completed using reference TRBV28 and TRBJ2-1, is DVKVTQSSRYLVKRTGEKVFLECVQDMDHENMFWYRQDPGLGLRLIYFSYDVKMKEKGDIPEGYSVSREKKERFSLILESASTNQTSMYLCASSLVGGYNGEQFFGPGTRLTVL.

The chain carries TRBV30 and TRBJ1-1, with D unclear. The CDR3 extends over 13 amino acids. Between the trimmed V and J ends, which lost 4 bases and 1 base, there was a span of 10 bases. Per the germline V gene, CDR1 is GTSNPN and CDR2 is SVGIG (reference sequence). CDR3 DNA: TGTGCCTGGACCCGGACCCAGAACACTGAAGCTTTCTTT. Encoded protein: CAWTRTQNTEAFF.

This clone has a handful of counts. The rearrangement joins TRBV15 to TRBJ2-5, with 12 bases lining up with TRBD2. V dropped 0 bases and J dropped 4; count of bases not matched to a gene: 6. The CDR3 consists of 17 residues. Germline V lookup: CDR1 LNHNV, CDR2 YYDKDF (reference sequence). As DNA, the CDR3 is TGTGCCACCAGCAGAGATCCTAGCGGGGGGGCCCGAGAGACCCAGTACTTC. The encoded protein is CATSRDPSGGARETQYF.

This clone was found a few times. The rearrangement uses TRBV5-4 and TRBJ2-3; D possibly matches TRBD1 or TRBD2 (5 bases each). Germline loops: CDR1 SGHNT, CDR2 YYREEE (reference sequence). The CDR3 loop spans 15 amino acids. V lost 3 bases, J lost 0 bases, and 11 bases lay in between. CDR3 residues: CASSSGRSSTDTQYF. In DNA form, the CDR3 reads TGTGCCAGCAGCTCGGGGCGGTCTAGCACAGATACGCAGTATTTT.